This T cell receptor beta chain emerged from a study of blood T cell repertoires in COVID-19. Study-level information: The study drew acute and convalescent COVID-19 samples from the United States, Italy and Spain. PBMCs, B-cell-depleted T cells, or T cells were the source of the cDNA or gDNA that made up the material.

Losses at the gene ends were 3 bases for V and 0 bases for J; bases not matched to a gene: 5. The length of the CDR3 is 17 residues. Per the germline V gene, CDR1 is GTSNPN and CDR2 is SVGIG (reference sequence). Produced via immunoSEQ multiplex PCR; TCRdb's table is partial and in-frame only. This repertoire shows some 500,000 clones, about 88% found once; its top ten account for around 7.8%. The genes are TRBV30 and TRBJ2-6; 10 bases are shared with TRBD1. The material sequenced was peripheral blood. The receptor's source is a woman in her forties or fifties with COVID-19, enrolled during active disease. The CDR3 DNA sequence: TGTGCCTGGAGCCCGGGACAGGGGTTCTCTGGGGCCAACGTCCTGACTTTC. Translation: CAWSPGQGFSGANVLTF.